This T cell receptor beta chain derives from a study of CD8 T cells in ankylosing spondylitis. At least ten counts were recorded for this clonotype. Germline CDR1 reads SGHNT; CDR2 reads YYREEE (reference sequence). Trimming removed 7 bases from V and 0 bases from J, with 22 bases in between. The CDR3 has 17 amino acids. TCRdb re-derived calls from the 5' RACE reads in MiXCR, one entry per CDR3 protein. In the table there are 150,000 to 200,000 distinct CDR3 sequences, approximately 10% of which are singletons. The sequence was obtained from a male donor with ankylosing spondylitis or in good health (not recorded which). The chain couples TRBV5-4 to TRBJ1-1; D possibly corresponds to TRBD1 (6 bases). What was sequenced was blood, either unsorted or a sorted T cell fraction (not recorded which). The CDR3 protein is CASSGGASGMMNTEAFF. The CDR3 coding sequence is TGTGCCAGCTCCGGGGGGGCCAGCGGGATGATGAACACTGAAGCTTTCTTT.